This entry lists 25 T cell receptor beta chains sequenced from one sample in a study of PD-1 blockade in classical Hodgkin lymphoma. The protocol was immunoSEQ multiplex PCR, while the TCRdb copy is restricted to in-frame clones and leaves out a portion. Counted here are about 24,000 clones, roughly 76% occurring once; the ten biggest clones make up approximately 30%. Time point noted: cycle 4 day 1 (C4D1), after five to seven weeks of nivolumab. Autologous stem cell transplantation was followed by relapse in every patient, and brentuximab vedotin exposure varied. The source material was peripheral blood mononuclear cells (PBMCs), sampled before the fourth cycle of nivolumab. The receptors here all came from a human donor with classical Hodgkin lymphoma.

The chain joins TRBV28 to TRBJ1-2; 7 bases are shared with TRBD1. The CDR3 covers 13 residues. V gave up 1 base and J gave up 6 bases; unmatched junction bases: 2. CDR1 and CDR2 (germline): MDHEN, SYDVKM. CDR3 nucleotide sequence: TGTGCCAGCAGTTTATCAGGGGGAGATGGCTACACCTTC. Its translation is CASSLSGGDGYTF.

On this clone itself: This CDR3 is also generated by other DNA sequences in the sample. This chain links TRBV29-1 with TRBJ1-1; tentatively, D is TRBD1 (5 bases). The CDR3 consists of 13 residues. CDR1 SQVTM and CDR2 ANQGSEA come from the germline V gene. Deletions cut 1 base from V and 4 bases from J, with 10 bases between. CDR3 loop: CSVEGRATTEAFF. The CDR3, as DNA: TGCAGCGTTGAAGGCAGGGCAACCACTGAAGCTTTCTTT. Looking up the rest from reference TRBV29-1 and TRBJ1-1 gives the full variable domain: SAVISQKPSRDICQRGTSLTIQCQVDSQVTMMFWYRQQPGQSLTLIATANQGSEATYESGFVIDKFPISRPNLTFSTLTVSNMSPEDSSIYLCSVEGRATTEAFFGQGTRLTVV.

The J gene is TRBJ2-3, the V gene TRBV5-1; D remains ambiguous. CDR1 and CDR2 (germline): SGHRS, YFSETQ. The CDR3 is 14 residues long. V was pared by 2 bases and J by 0 bases, with 7 bases between. CDR3 nucleotides: TGCGCCAGCAGCTTCGACCAGAGCACAGATACGCAGTATTTT. Amino acids: CASSFDQSTDTQYF.

In this sample, this clone turned up a few times. V usage is TRBV19 and J usage is TRBJ2-2, with 7 bases that match TRBD1. Germline-derived CDR1 and CDR2 are LNHDA and SQIVND (reference sequence). CDR3 length: 15 amino acids. The V and J ends lost 6 bases and 4 bases, in that order; junction bases with no gene match: 8. CDR3 DNA: TGTGCCAGTAGCCGCTCAGGGGGAGTCACCGGGGAGCTGTTTTTT. Translating gives CASSRSGGVTGELFF. Complete variable domain (other parts from reference TRBV19 and TRBJ2-2): DGGITQSPKYLFRKEGQNVTLSCEQNLNHDAMYWYRQDPGQGLRLIYYSQIVNDFQKGDIAEGYSVSREKKESFPLTVTSAQKNPTAFYLCASSRSGGVTGELFFGEGSRLTVL.

V usage is TRBV19 and J usage is TRBJ1-5, with 7 bases aligning to TRBD1. Looked up from germline, CDR1 is LNHDA and CDR2 is SQIVND (reference sequence). CDR3 length: 13 amino acids. V shed 5 bases and J 6 bases; nucleotides not matched to a gene: 4. The CDR3 DNA follows: TGTGCCAGTAGTTGGGGACAGAGTCAGCCCCAGCATTTT. Amino acid sequence: CASSWGQSQPQHF.

The rearrangement links TRBV5-4 to TRBJ1-1, with D unresolved. Looked up from germline, CDR1 is SGHNT and CDR2 is YYREEE (reference sequence). Trimming stripped 4 bases from V and 4 bases from J, with 20 bases between. The CDR3 runs to 16 residues. The DNA of the CDR3 is TGTGCCAGCAGCGAGAATCAAGGACGTTCGCTCACTGAAGCTTTCTTT. Translation gives CASSENQGRSLTEAFF.

A few counts support this clone. Within the sample, other DNA sequences also encode this same CDR3. The V call is TRBV5-1, the J call TRBJ1-3; no clear D gene. CDR3 length: 12 residues. The germline V and J ends were trimmed by 2 bases and 4 bases, with 4 bases remaining between them. Germline V gene lookup returns CDR1 SGHRS and CDR2 YFSETQ. The CDR3 bases are TGCGCCAGCAGCTTAAGCGGAAACACCATATATTTT. Its protein is CASSLSGNTIYF.

The CDR3 is CASSSYGREGGYTF. Here the CDR3 DNA reads TGTGCCAGCTCAAGCTACGGTCGGGAGGGAGGCTACACCTTC. This chain uses TRBV18 with TRBJ1-2; D remains ambiguous. The CDR3 runs 14 residues. V shed 5 bases and J shed 8 bases, with 18 bases lying between them. Germline CDR1 KGHSH, CDR2 LQKENI.

This sequence joins TRBV18 and TRBJ1-2; tentative D call: TRBD1 (6 bases). V lost 5 bases, J lost 5 bases, and 12 bases lay in between. The V gene's germline CDR1 is KGHSH and CDR2 LQKENI. CDR3 length: 13 amino acids. The CDR3 reads CASSEGTNYGYTF. Written as DNA, the CDR3 is TGTGCCAGCTCAGAAGGGACAAATTATGGCTACACCTTC.

The gene calls are TRBV7-2 and TRBJ2-2, with D uncertain. V lost 5 bases, J lost 7 bases, and 11 bases lay in between. The CDR3 loop spans 13 amino acids. Germline CDR1 SGHTA, CDR2 FQGNSA. CDR3 coding DNA: TGTGCCAGCAGCCCAGAGTTGAGCGGGGAGCTGTTTTTT. Protein sequence: CASSPELSGELFF.

This clone came up once. The rearrangement links TRBV7-9 to TRBJ1-4; D gene unclear. Trimming took off 2 bases at V and 6 bases at J, with 10 bases between the two ends. Germline-derived CDR1 and CDR2 are SEHNR and FQNEAQ (reference sequence). The CDR3 contains 14 residues. The CDR3 reads CASSLRHEDEKLFF. CDR3 bases: TGTGCCAGCAGCTTAAGACATGAGGATGAAAAACTGTTTTTT.

This sequence joins TRBV10-3 and TRBJ2-6; 10 nucleotides agree with TRBD1. The CDR3 spans 17 residues. V trimming: 5 bases; J trimming: 0 bases; junction bases outside the gene matches: 4. CDR1 is ENHRY and CDR2 is SYGVKD in the germline V gene. The DNA of the CDR3 is TGTGCCATCAGTCCCGGGACAGGGGTCTCTGGGGCCAACGTCCTGACTTTC. Translation gives CAISPGTGVSGANVLTF.

This clone has a handful of counts. The DNA for the CDR3 is TGCAGCGTTGAAGAGGGAAGTCCGCCCTATGGCTACACCTTC. It is translated as CSVEEGSPPYGYTF. V and J are TRBV29-1 and TRBJ1-2; D call uncertain. This CDR3 region has 14 residues. V was cut by 0 bases and J by 4 bases, with 12 bases left in between. Germline CDR1 SQVTM, CDR2 ANQGSEA.

The chain links TRBV7-9 to TRBJ1-6, with D perhaps TRBD1 (5 bases). Germline CDR1 SEHNR, CDR2 FQNEAQ (reference sequence). V lost 3 bases to trimming and J lost 12 bases, with 18 bases between them. This CDR3 comprises 15 residues. CDR3 protein: CASSFQGRNDLPLHF. Written as DNA, the CDR3 is TGTGCCAGCAGCTTTCAGGGACGGAACGATTTACCCCTCCACTTT.

The V call is TRBV2, the J call TRBJ2-5; no reliable D call. Germline V gene data show CDR1 as SNHLY and CDR2 as FYNNEI. V was shortened by 1 base and J by 5 bases, with 14 bases between the two germline ends. The CDR3 loop spans 15 amino acids. CDR3: CASSEGFLTMETQYF. CDR3 bases: TGTGCCAGCAGTGAAGGGTTTCTCACCATGGAGACCCAGTACTTC.

Comments on this clone: The junction differs from germline at one of its ends, possibly a read error. The J gene is TRBJ1-2, the V gene TRBV11-3, with 7 nucleotides matching TRBD1. CDR1 and CDR2 from the germline V gene are SGHNT and YENEEA. CDR3 length: 16 amino acids. Here the CDR3 reads CASTLDRALRGYGYTF. The CDR3 bases are TGTGCCAGCACCTTAGACAGGGCGCTAAGGGGCTATGGCTACACCTTC.

This clone was picked up a small number of times. Other DNA sequences in this specimen translate into the identical CDR3. V usage is TRBV6-1 and J usage is TRBJ2-5; 7 bases agree with TRBD2. Germline lookup yields CDR1 MNHNS and CDR2 SASEGT. CDR3 length equals 14 residues. The V gene end was trimmed by 2 bases and the J gene end by 5 bases; junction bases not matched to a gene: 5. The DNA for the CDR3 is TGTGCCAGCAGTGAATCCTCCGGGGGGGAGACCCAGTACTTC. This encodes CASSESSGGETQYF.

The V and J genes are TRBV15 and TRBJ2-5, with D perhaps being TRBD1 or TRBD2 (5 bases each). The J call may be faulty, since TRBJ2-7 better matches the DNA end. The length of the CDR3 is 17 residues. CDR1 and CDR2 (germline): LNHNV, YYDKDF (reference sequence). The CDR3 region is CATSSKHWDVRSYEQYF. The CDR3 region has the DNA TGTGCCACCAGCAGTAAGCATTGGGACGTTCGGTCCTACGAGCAGTACTTC.

This chain joins TRBV5-1 and TRBJ1-5; 8 bases line up with TRBD1. CDR1 is SGHRS and CDR2 is YFSETQ in the germline V gene. The CDR3 length is 18 residues. J was trimmed by 0 bases and V by 2 bases; bases with no gene match: 10. The CDR3 region is CASSFRPTQGGSNQPQHF. The CDR3 DNA follows: TGCGCCAGCAGCTTCCGCCCCACACAGGGGGGTAGCAATCAGCCCCAGCATTTT. Complete variable domain (other parts from reference TRBV5-1 and TRBJ1-5): KAGVTQTPRYLIKTRGQQVTLSCSPISGHRSVSWYQQTPGQGLQFLFEYFSETQRNKGNFPGRFSGRQFSNSRSEMNVSTLELGDSALYLCASSFRPTQGGSNQPQHFGDGTRLSIL.

This clone was counted a few times. The V call is TRBV27, the J call TRBJ2-4, with 9 bases fitting TRBD2. The germline CDR1 and CDR2 sequences are MNHEY and SMNVEV (reference sequence). V trimming: 5 bases; J trimming: 6 bases; junction bases outside the gene matches: 14. There are 17 residues in the CDR3. CDR3 residues: CASSPQLSGGPGNIQYF. CDR3 nucleotide sequence: TGTGCCAGCAGTCCCCAATTAAGCGGGGGGCCTGGAAACATTCAGTACTTC.

This rearrangement joins TRBV5-6 to TRBJ1-2; 9 bases line up with TRBD1. The germline V gene encodes CDR1 SGHDT and CDR2 YYEEEE. This CDR3 has 15 residues. V dropped 4 bases and J dropped 7; count of bases not matched to a gene: 11. The CDR3 region has the DNA TGTGCCAGCAGCACTCTGGACAGGGGTGATTCTGGCTACACCTTC. The encoded protein is CASSTLDRGDSGYTF.

The chain combines TRBV15 with TRBJ2-5, with D possibly TRBD1 on 6 matching bases. CDR3 length: 13 residues. Deletions cut 0 bases from V and 7 bases from J, with 9 bases between. Germline loops: CDR1 LNHNV, CDR2 YYDKDF (reference sequence). The CDR3 DNA follows: TGTGCCACCAGCAGAGATGGGGGCGGGACCCAGTACTTC. As protein: CATSRDGGGTQYF.

Worth noting for this clone: The junction does not match germline at one end; this may be a read error. Other DNA sequences in this sample translate to the same CDR3. The chain uses TRBV18 and TRBJ1-6; D remains ambiguous. The CDR3 totals 14 residues. From germline, CDR1 is KGHSH and CDR2 LQKENI. CDR3: CASSPLEERSPLHF. CDR3 nucleotide sequence: TGCGCCAGCTCACCACTGGAGGAAAGGTCACCCCTCCACTTT.

CDR3 DNA sequence: TGTGCCAGCAGCTTATTTCTGCGCACCGGGGAGCTGTTTTTT. It is translated as CASSLFLRTGELFF. This chain links TRBV11-2 with TRBJ2-2, with unresolved D. Germline V CDR1 and CDR2: SGHAT, FQNNGV. The CDR3 runs 14 residues. Between the trimmed V and J ends, which lost 2 bases and 4 bases, there was a span of 8 bases.

The chain links TRBV6-1 to TRBJ2-7; 7 bases agree with TRBD1. The CDR3 sequence is 15 residues long. V gave up 0 bases and J gave up 6 bases; unmatched junction bases: 8. The germline gives CDR1 MNHNS, CDR2 SASEGT. CDR3 region: CASSEAWTGQGEQYV. CDR3 nucleotide sequence: TGTGCCAGCAGTGAAGCGTGGACAGGCCAAGGCGAGCAGTACGTC.